The 17 T cell receptor beta chains below come from one sample, sequenced in a study of blood T cells in healthy people across ages. Through a sample-barcoded 5' primer and a J-beta primer mix, a second PCR was run for roughly 7 to 12 cycles. Each CDR3 protein is one row after TCRdb ran MiXCR on the 5' RACE reads. Here the sample spans around 1,900,000 distinct CDR3 sequences, about two fifths being singletons. Sample: blood. The source of these receptors is a human donor in good health.

The chain carries TRBV15 and TRBJ1-2; TRBD1 might be the D (5 bases). The germline gives CDR1 LNHNV, CDR2 YYDKDF (reference sequence). CDR3 length equals 14 residues. The V and J ends lost 1 base and 2 bases respectively, with 8 bases between them. The CDR3 nucleotides are TGTGCCACCAGCAGAGGTGGGGGAAACTATGGCTACACCTTC. Encoded protein: CATSRGGGNYGYTF.

The chain employs TRBV4-2 and TRBJ2-7; perhaps D is TRBD1 or TRBD2 (6 bases each). V was trimmed by 2 bases and J by 0 bases, leaving 11 bases between them. From germline, CDR1 is LGHNA and CDR2 YNFKEQ. This CDR3 region has 15 residues. CDR3 nucleotide sequence: TGTGCCAGCAGCCAAATAGCGGACAGCTCCTACGAGCAGTACTTC. It specifies CASSQIADSSYEQYF.

The rearrangement joins TRBV5-6 to TRBJ2-1; no clear D gene. The CDR3 length is 13 residues. The V end was cut by 4 bases, the J end by 8 bases, with 13 bases between. CDR1 and CDR2 (germline): SGHDT, YYEEEE. CDR3 sequence reads: CASSLLLKDEQFF. The DNA of the CDR3 is TGTGCCAGCAGCCTTTTACTTAAGGATGAGCAGTTCTTC.

This clonotype was recorded a few times. The chain couples TRBV29-1 to TRBJ2-3, with D possibly called TRBD1 or TRBD2 (5 bases each). The germline V and J ends were trimmed by 3 bases and 1 base, with 8 bases remaining between them. The CDR3 totals 13 residues. CDR1 is SQVTM and CDR2 is ANQGSEA in the germline V gene. In DNA form, the CDR3 reads TGCAGCGTTGATAGGGACGGCACAGATACGCAGTATTTT. Encoded protein: CSVDRDGTDTQYF.

This clonotype was counted a single time. The rearrangement joins TRBV7-2 to TRBJ2-1; 8 bases are a match to TRBD2. There are 15 residues in the CDR3. Looked up from germline, CDR1 is SGHTA and CDR2 is FQGNSA. J gave up 10 bases and V 1 base, and 9 bases lay outside the gene matches. The CDR3 spells CASSLVGGGIYEQFF. CDR3 coding DNA: TGTGCCAGCAGCTTAGTCGGGGGGGGTATCTACGAGCAGTTCTTC.

The chain employs TRBV5-1 and TRBJ2-3; 8 nucleotides align to TRBD2. Per the germline V gene, CDR1 is SGHRS and CDR2 is YFSETQ. V dropped 4 bases and J dropped 4; count of bases not matched to a gene: 8. The CDR3 covers 15 residues. CDR3 protein: CASSALAVTSDTQYF. The CDR3 DNA is TGCGCCAGCAGCGCACTAGCGGTTACGTCAGATACGCAGTATTTT.

The V call is TRBV7-9, the J call TRBJ1-3; D gene unclear. Per the germline V gene, CDR1 is SEHNR and CDR2 is FQNEAQ (reference sequence). V was trimmed by 5 bases and J by 2 bases, leaving 25 bases between them. The CDR3 is 19 amino acids. This CDR3 is CASSPSYLPQTPAGNTIYF. In DNA, the CDR3 is TGTGCCAGCAGCCCCTCTTATTTACCTCAAACCCCAGCTGGAAACACCATATATTTT.

This chain links TRBV5-4 with TRBJ2-5, with D possibly being TRBD2 (6 bases). The CDR3 has 14 residues. V lost 4 bases to trimming and J lost 2 bases, with 12 bases between them. Per germline, CDR1 SGHNT and CDR2 YYREEE (reference sequence). This CDR3 is CASSITLAQETQYF. CDR3 nucleotides: TGTGCCAGCAGCATAACTCTAGCGCAAGAGACCCAGTACTTC. The whole variable domain, filled in from reference TRBV5-4 and TRBJ2-5, reads ETGVTQSPTHLIKTRGQQVTLRCSSQSGHNTVSWYQQALGQGPQFIFQYYREEENGRGNFPPRFSGLQFPNYSSELNVNALELDDSALYLCASSITLAQETQYFGPGTRLLVL.

This clonotype appeared a few times. The chain uses TRBV7-6 and TRBJ2-1; D is unresolved. Deletions cut 5 bases from V and 1 base from J, with 15 bases between. CDR1 is SGHVS, CDR2 FNYEAQ, per germline. The CDR3 consists of 16 residues. The CDR3 DNA reads TGTGCCAGCAGCCCGCCCTGGGTCGAATCCTACAATGAGCAGTTCTTC. Protein sequence: CASSPPWVESYNEQFF.

This chain uses TRBV6-1 with TRBJ2-5, with D perhaps assigned TRBD1 or TRBD2 (5 bases each). The V and J ends lost 6 bases and 3 bases respectively, with 14 bases between them. There are 14 residues in the CDR3. The germline V gene encodes CDR1 MNHNS and CDR2 SASEGT. The CDR3 DNA sequence: TGTGCCAGCAGGGAAAGGGGACCGGAAGAGACCCAGTACTTC. Protein: CASRERGPEETQYF.

V is TRBV28 and J is TRBJ1-4; no definite D call. Trimming took 2 bases from V and 1 from J, leaving 11 bases between them. This CDR3 region has 16 residues. Germline V gene lookup returns CDR1 MDHEN and CDR2 SYDVKM. The CDR3, as DNA: TGTGCCAGCAGTTTAAGCGGGAGATTAACTAATGAAAAACTGTTTTTT. Translated: CASSLSGRLTNEKLFF.

This clonotype was counted a few times. The chain carries TRBV10-3 and TRBJ2-5; D perhaps matches TRBD2 (5 bases). Trimming took 5 bases from V and 4 from J, leaving 11 bases between them. CDR3 size: 13 residues. Germline values: CDR1 ENHRY, CDR2 SYGVKD. The CDR3 coding sequence is TGTGCCATCAGTACCGGGGTTGGAGAGACCCAGTACTTC. Amino acid sequence: CAISTGVGETQYF.

This clonotype was observed a few times. The chain carries TRBV7-2 and TRBJ2-1, with TRBD2 identical over 8 bases. Germline assignment: CDR1 SGHTA and CDR2 FQGNSA. This CDR3 contains 16 residues. The ends lost 5 bases at V and 3 bases at J; junction bases unmatched: 9. CDR3 bases: TGTGCCAGCAGCCCCGTAGGCGGGGGGCGCTACAATGAGCAGTTCTTC. Its translation is CASSPVGGGRYNEQFF.

The chain links TRBV25-1 to TRBJ2-2; 9 bases match TRBD1. The J segment lost 6 bases and the V segment lost 5 bases, leaving 7 bases of the junction unmatched. The CDR3 runs 15 residues. Germline CDR1 reads MGHDK; CDR2 reads SYGVNS. CDR3 sequence (DNA): TGTGCCAGCAGTTGGGACAGGGTAATGGCCGGGGAGCTGTTTTTT. It is translated as CASSWDRVMAGELFF.

In its sample, this clonotype was seen a few times. This chain joins TRBV4-3 and TRBJ2-5; D call uncertain. Germline CDR1 is LGHNA and CDR2 is YSLEER. The CDR3 extends over 15 amino acids. The V end was cut by 0 bases, the J end by 5 bases, with 13 bases between. The CDR3 region has the DNA TGCGCCAGCAGCCAAGAGGGCAGACCTGGTGAGACCCAGTACTTC. It translates to CASSQEGRPGETQYF.

This clonotype has just a few counts. V usage is TRBV20-1 and J usage is TRBJ2-3; no definite D call. The germline V gene encodes CDR1 DFQATT and CDR2 SNEGSKA (reference sequence). The CDR3 consists of 15 residues. Trimming pared 0 bases from V and 0 bases from J, leaving 10 bases between. The CDR3 DNA sequence: TGCAGTGCTAGAGATCCGGCACAGAGCACAGATACGCAGTATTTT. This encodes CSARDPAQSTDTQYF.

In its sample, this clonotype was seen once. The germline gene is not matched at one end of the junction; a read error may be the cause. The V gene is TRBV5-1, the J gene TRBJ1-6, with a tentative D call TRBD1 (5 bases). Germline loops: CDR1 SGHRS, CDR2 YFSETQ. The CDR3 totals 14 residues. The DNA of the CDR3 is TGCGCCAGTAGCTTGACACAGGATAATTCACCCCTCCACTTT. Amino acids: CASSLTQDNSPLHF.